A selection of T cell receptor beta chains follows, all from one sample in a study of Graves' ophthalmopathy and Graves' hyperthyroidism. TCRdb re-derived calls from the multiplex PCR reads in MiXCR, one entry per CDR3 protein. The repertoire includes almost 400,000 distinct CDR3 sequences, about 16% of them detected once, and 1.5% to 2% sits in the top ten. Material: peripheral blood. The source is a woman younger than 30 with Graves' ophthalmopathy. Both conserved end residues are part of each CDR3. The order of the fields is D gene, V gene, clone size, J gene, CDR3 DNA, CDR3 protein. The D gene is left open where the match is weak. The size of a clone is reported for some rows only, either as once, few or many, or as a class for expanded clones.

d_gene: TRBD1
v_gene: TRBV5-1
abundance: -
j_gene: TRBJ1-2
CDR3nt: TGCGCCAGCAGCCTGCCGTCGGGACAGGGGAACTATGGCTACACCTTC
CDR3aa: CASSLPSGQGNYGYTF

d_gene: -
v_gene: TRBV6-1
abundance: many
j_gene: TRBJ1-6
CDR3nt: TGTGCCAGCAGGAGGACAGCTAATTCACCCCTCCACTTT
CDR3aa: CASRRTANSPLHF

d_gene: -
v_gene: TRBV6-1
abundance: many
j_gene: TRBJ2-7
CDR3nt: TGTGCCAGCAACGCCCGGACCGAAAAAGACGAGCAGTACTTC
CDR3aa: CASNARTEKDEQYF

d_gene: TRBD1
v_gene: TRBV9
abundance: many
j_gene: TRBJ1-2
CDR3nt: TGTGCCAGCAGCGTAGCAGGGACAGGGAACTATGGCTACACCTTC
CDR3aa: CASSVAGTGNYGYTF

d_gene: -
v_gene: TRBV27
abundance: many
j_gene: TRBJ2-3
CDR3nt: TGTGCCAGCAGTCAGAGACAACTGAGCCCCACAGATACGCAGTATTTT
CDR3aa: CASSQRQLSPTDTQYF

d_gene: -
v_gene: TRBV12-3/TRBV12-4
abundance: -
j_gene: TRBJ2-7
CDR3nt: TGTGCCAGCAGTTTCCCCTCCACGGTCGAGCAGTACTTC
CDR3aa: CASSFPSTVEQYF

d_gene: TRBD1
v_gene: TRBV15
abundance: many
j_gene: TRBJ1-2
CDR3nt: TGTGCCACCAGCCCCGGCAGGGGGCATGGCTACACCTTC
CDR3aa: CATSPGRGHGYTF

d_gene: TRBD1
v_gene: TRBV28
abundance: many
j_gene: TRBJ2-2
CDR3nt: TGTGCCAGCGGACGGACAGGGGGTACCGGGGAGCTGTTTTTT
CDR3aa: CASGRTGGTGELFF

d_gene: TRBD2
v_gene: TRBV5-5
abundance: many
j_gene: TRBJ2-5
CDR3nt: TGTGCCAGCAGCTTGCCTGGGGGGGGCCAAGAGACCCAGTACTTC
CDR3aa: CASSLPGGGQETQYF

d_gene: TRBD1
v_gene: TRBV29-1
abundance: many
j_gene: TRBJ2-2
CDR3nt: TGCAGCGTGTCCTGGACAGGGTCGGTTTTCGGGGAGCTGTTTTTT
CDR3aa: CSVSWTGSVFGELFF

d_gene: -
v_gene: TRBV27
abundance: many
j_gene: TRBJ1-6
CDR3nt: TGTGCCAGCAGTTACAAGGGGAATTCACCCCTCCACTTT
CDR3aa: CASSYKGNSPLHF

d_gene: -
v_gene: TRBV7-2
abundance: many
j_gene: TRBJ1-1
CDR3nt: TGTGCCAGCAGCTTAGTAAGGACTGAAGCTTTCTTT
CDR3aa: CASSLVRTEAFF

d_gene: -
v_gene: TRBV15
abundance: many
j_gene: TRBJ2-7
CDR3nt: TGTGCCACCAGCAGAGATCCCGGGGAAGGGTACGAGCAGTACTTC
CDR3aa: CATSRDPGEGYEQYF

d_gene: -
v_gene: TRBV12-3/TRBV12-4
abundance: -
j_gene: TRBJ2-7
CDR3nt: TGTGCCAGCAGTTTCGGACACGTATCCTACGAGCAGTACTTC
CDR3aa: CASSFGHVSYEQYF

d_gene: -
v_gene: TRBV7-3
abundance: -
j_gene: TRBJ1-6
CDR3nt: TGTGCCAGCAGCCTACTCGCTCATAATTCACCCCTCCACTTT
CDR3aa: CASSLLAHNSPLHF

d_gene: TRBD1
v_gene: TRBV27
abundance: many
j_gene: TRBJ2-6
CDR3nt: TGTGCCAGCCAAGCGCAGGGGGCCGGGTTTGAGGCCAACGTCCTGACTTTC
CDR3aa: CASQAQGAGFEANVLTF

d_gene: -
v_gene: TRBV6-2/TRBV6-3
abundance: many
j_gene: TRBJ1-2
CDR3nt: TGTGCCAGCAGTTACTTGAGGGACTATGGCTACACCTTC
CDR3aa: CASSYLRDYGYTF

d_gene: -
v_gene: TRBV12-3/TRBV12-4
abundance: -
j_gene: TRBJ1-1
CDR3nt: TGTGCCAGCAGTTTAGGAGGGTATGAAGCTTTCTTT
CDR3aa: CASSLGGYEAFF

d_gene: -
v_gene: TRBV5-6
abundance: -
j_gene: TRBJ1-2
CDR3nt: TGTGCCAGCAGCTTGGTCGGTGCTGAACCCGGACCGAGCTATGGCTACACCTTC
CDR3aa: CASSLVGAEPGPSYGYTF

d_gene: -
v_gene: TRBV7-6
abundance: many
j_gene: TRBJ2-7
CDR3nt: TGTGCCAGCAGCCACACACTAGTTGGCCGCTACGAGCAGTACTTC
CDR3aa: CASSHTLVGRYEQYF

d_gene: -
v_gene: TRBV20-1
abundance: many
j_gene: TRBJ1-1
CDR3nt: TGCAGTGCTCAACAGGTCACGAACACTGAAGCTTTCTTT
CDR3aa: CSAQQVTNTEAFF

d_gene: TRBD2
v_gene: TRBV6-5
abundance: many
j_gene: TRBJ2-5
CDR3nt: TGTGCCAGCAGTTACAGTCTAGCGGGAGGCGACCAAGAGACCCAGTACTTC
CDR3aa: CASSYSLAGGDQETQYF

d_gene: -
v_gene: TRBV10-3
abundance: many
j_gene: TRBJ2-3
CDR3nt: TGTGCCATCAGTGAACTCGGCGGGGTCGGCACAGATACGCAGTATTTT
CDR3aa: CAISELGGVGTDTQYF

d_gene: TRBD1
v_gene: TRBV12-3/TRBV12-4
abundance: -
j_gene: TRBJ1-2
CDR3nt: TGTGCCAGCAGCAGACAGGGAATTGGCTACACCTTC
CDR3aa: CASSRQGIGYTF

d_gene: -
v_gene: TRBV11-2
abundance: -
j_gene: TRBJ2-7
CDR3nt: TGTGCCAGCAGCCCGGGTAGCCCTTACGAGCAGTACTTC
CDR3aa: CASSPGSPYEQYF

d_gene: -
v_gene: TRBV12-3/TRBV12-4
abundance: many
j_gene: TRBJ2-5
CDR3nt: TGTGCCAGCAGTTCGGGGGACTCGAGGGTCGTAGAGACCCAGTACTTC
CDR3aa: CASSSGDSRVVETQYF

d_gene: TRBD1
v_gene: TRBV15
abundance: many
j_gene: TRBJ1-5
CDR3nt: TGTGCCACCAGCGGCCGGGACAGGGGGCAAGGCAATCAGCCCCAGCATTTT
CDR3aa: CATSGRDRGQGNQPQHF

d_gene: -
v_gene: TRBV30
abundance: many
j_gene: TRBJ1-2
CDR3nt: TGTGCCTGGAGTGTATCGGCGGGATTGGGCGAAGGCTACACCTTC
CDR3aa: CAWSVSAGLGEGYTF

d_gene: -
v_gene: TRBV12-3/TRBV12-4
abundance: many
j_gene: TRBJ2-5
CDR3nt: TGTGCCAGCAGTCTGGCTGGGGTTACTGAGACCCAGTACTTC
CDR3aa: CASSLAGVTETQYF